What follows are 32 T cell receptor beta chains derived from one specimen sequenced in a study of blood T cell repertoires in COVID-19. Some clones are missing from TCRdb's copy, which holds only in-frame ones; the method was immunoSEQ multiplex PCR. This table has roughly 53,000 clones, 90% appearing once. Sequences were obtained from peripheral blood. Receptor source: a human donor in a cohort sampled during active COVID-19.

This clone occurred a few times. The CDR3 nucleotides read TGTGCCAGCAGCCTACGGGGGGGAAAGAACACTGAAGCTTTCTTT. It specifies CASSLRGGKNTEAFF. The chain uses TRBV7-9 and TRBJ1-1, with D tentatively TRBD1 (5 bases). Deletions cut 5 bases from V and 1 base from J, with 14 bases between. From germline, CDR1 is SEHNR and CDR2 FQNEAQ (reference sequence). The CDR3 contains 15 residues.

This rearrangement joins TRBV5-4 to TRBJ1-1; no reliable D call. Trimming took off 1 base at V and 1 base at J, with 17 bases between the two ends. The CDR3 covers 17 residues. Per the germline V gene, CDR1 is SGHNT and CDR2 is YYREEE (reference sequence). This CDR3 is CASSLKTGPGWNTEAFF. CDR3 bases: TGTGCCAGCAGCTTGAAAACCGGCCCCGGGTGGAACACTGAAGCTTTCTTT.

The chain is built from TRBV10-3 and TRBJ2-2; 8 bases are shared with TRBD1. This CDR3 is 14 amino acids long. CDR1 is ENHRY, CDR2 SYGVKD, per germline. The V segment lost 10 bases and the J segment 5 bases; nucleotides outside the gene matches: 9. The CDR3 spells CANAQGAQTGELFF. The CDR3 DNA reads TGTGCCAACGCCCAGGGGGCGCAAACCGGGGAGCTGTTTTTT.

The chain couples TRBV5-1 to TRBJ1-1, with D unclear. Looked up from germline, CDR1 is SGHRS and CDR2 is YFSETQ. The CDR3 has 13 residues. Trimming pared 4 bases from V and 5 bases from J, leaving 12 bases between. CDR3: CASSPGVGTEAFF. CDR3 DNA sequence: TGCGCCAGCAGCCCCGGGGTTGGTACTGAAGCTTTCTTT.

This clone showed up just a few times. This rearrangement joins TRBV18 to TRBJ2-5; 8 nucleotides match TRBD1. The CDR3 length is 18 residues. Trimming cost V 4 bases and J 1 base; bases outside gene matches: 14. Looked up from germline, CDR1 is KGHSH and CDR2 is LQKENI. CDR3 in amino acids: CASSRGFTGTGVQETQYF. CDR3 nucleotide sequence: TGTGCCAGCTCACGTGGATTTACGGGGACAGGTGTCCAAGAGACCCAGTACTTC.

This clone occurred once. The V gene is TRBV27, the J gene TRBJ1-2; perhaps TRBD1 as D (6 bases). Trimming removed 5 bases at V and 6 bases at J, with 16 bases between. Germline loops: CDR1 MNHEY, CDR2 SMNVEV (reference sequence). The CDR3 contains 14 residues. This chain's CDR3 is CASSLRGGRNGYTF. In DNA, the CDR3 is TGTGCCAGCAGTCTGCGCGGGGGCAGAAATGGCTACACCTTC.

The V call is TRBV19, the J call TRBJ2-2; D is possibly TRBD1 (5 bases). This CDR3 region has 15 residues. Germline CDR1 reads LNHDA; CDR2 reads SQIVND (reference sequence). V lost 7 bases to trimming and J lost 0 bases, with 12 bases between them. CDR3 DNA sequence: TGTGCCAGTATAGGCAGGACACCGAACACCGGGGAGCTGTTTTTT. It translates to CASIGRTPNTGELFF.

The chain recombines TRBV3-1 (or the pseudogene TRBV3-2) with TRBJ1-4, with 7 bases matching TRBD1. Per the germline V gene, CDR1 is LGHDT and CDR2 is YNNKEL (reference sequence). The CDR3 runs to 16 residues. V gave up 0 bases and J gave up 5 bases; unmatched junction bases: 6. The CDR3 sequence: CASSQEIGTENEKLFF. CDR3 nucleotides: TGTGCCAGCAGCCAAGAAATTGGGACAGAGAATGAAAAACTGTTTTTT.

This chain links TRBV5-1 with TRBJ1-1; D remains ambiguous. Germline CDR1 and CDR2: SGHRS and YFSETQ. CDR3 length: 14 amino acids. Trimming took off 3 bases at V and 1 base at J, with 10 bases between the two ends. In DNA, the CDR3 is TGCGCCAGCAGCTCCGTTTTATGGAACACTGAAGCTTTCTTT. It codes for CASSSVLWNTEAFF.

This sequence joins TRBV2 and TRBJ2-1; tentatively, D is TRBD2 (6 bases). Trimming stripped 8 bases from V and 3 bases from J, with 14 bases between. The CDR3 consists of 14 residues. CDR1 is SNHLY and CDR2 is FYNNEI in the germline V gene. The CDR3, as DNA: TGTGCCAGCGCCGCGGGGCAAAACTACAATGAGCAGTTCTTC. It codes for CASAAGQNYNEQFF.

V usage is TRBV15 and J usage is TRBJ1-3, with D maybe TRBD1 (5 bases). There are 15 residues in the CDR3. CDR1 LNHNV and CDR2 YYDKDF come from the germline V gene (reference sequence). Trimming removed 0 bases from V and 2 bases from J, with 8 bases in between. This chain's CDR3 is CATSRDPTAGNTIYF. The CDR3 DNA reads TGTGCCACCAGCAGAGACCCGACAGCTGGAAACACCATATATTTT.

The sample holds one count of this clone. The chain is built from TRBV19 and TRBJ1-1; D is ambiguous. V was pared by 3 bases and J by 0 bases, with 5 bases between. The germline V gene has CDR1 LNHDA and CDR2 SQIVND (reference sequence). The CDR3 sequence is 13 residues long. The chain's CDR3 is CASSISLNTEAFF. The CDR3, as DNA: TGTGCCAGTAGTATCTCCCTGAACACTGAAGCTTTCTTT.

This rearrangement joins TRBV18 to TRBJ1-3; TRBD1 might be the D (5 bases). Germline V gene sequence: CDR1 KGHSH, CDR2 LQKENI. This CDR3 spans 15 amino acids. With 2 bases removed from V and 0 bases from J, the gap between germline ends came to 8 bases. The CDR3 bases are TGTGCCAGCTCACCAGCGACAGTCTCTGGAAACACCATATATTTT. Translated, it gives CASSPATVSGNTIYF.

The genes are TRBV5-4 and TRBJ1-4, with a weak D call TRBD1 (5 bases). CDR3 length equals 15 residues. The ends were cut back, 4 bases at V and 6 bases at J, with 16 bases in the middle. CDR1 SGHNT and CDR2 YYREEE come from the germline V gene (reference sequence). This CDR3 is CASSAFTGGDEKLFF. Written as DNA, the CDR3 is TGTGCCAGCAGCGCATTCACGGGGGGAGATGAAAAACTGTTTTTT.

The genes are TRBV6-4 and TRBJ2-3; 12 nucleotides align to TRBD2. Germline-derived CDR1 and CDR2 are MRHNA and SNTAGT. The CDR3 runs 15 residues. V shed 6 bases, J shed 4 bases, and the junction held 5 bases outside the gene matches. In nucleotides, the CDR3 is TGTGCCAGCAGCGCTAGCGGGAGGGCCTCAGATACGCAGTATTTT. Translated, it gives CASSASGRASDTQYF.

For the CDR3, the DNA is TGTGCCATCAGTGAAGCGGGGACTGGAGAGACCCAGTACTTC. Translation: CAISEAGTGETQYF. V and J are TRBV10-3 and TRBJ2-5; 7 bases agree with TRBD2. CDR3 length equals 14 residues. V shed 3 bases and J 4 bases; nucleotides not matched to a gene: 5. Germline CDR1 and CDR2: ENHRY and SYGVKD.

The sample holds one count of this clone. This chain joins TRBV18 and TRBJ2-4, with 9 bases aligning to TRBD2. This CDR3 has 16 amino acids. Germline CDR1 KGHSH, CDR2 LQKENI. V was clipped by 3 bases and J by 5 bases; unmatched bases: 8. The CDR3 protein is CASSPYRGRAQNIQYF. The CDR3 bases are TGTGCCAGCTCACCGTATCGCGGGAGGGCCCAAAACATTCAGTACTTC.

The J gene is TRBJ1-2, the V gene TRBV12-3 or TRBV12-4, with D uncertain. This CDR3 region has 11 residues. V dropped 6 bases and J dropped 8 bases, with 10 bases sitting between them. The CDR3 sequence: CASSRAGGYTF. Written as DNA, the CDR3 is TGTGCCAGCAGCCGAGCGGGAGGCTACACCTTC.

This chain connects TRBV2 to TRBJ1-2; perhaps TRBD1 as D (6 bases). The CDR3 contains 10 residues. V was shortened by 7 bases and J by 6 bases, with 6 bases between the two germline ends. Germline V gene data show CDR1 as SNHLY and CDR2 as FYNNEI. CDR3 nucleotide sequence: TGTGCCAGCAAGGGGGATGGCTACACCTTC. It translates to CASKGDGYTF.

The chain joins TRBV7-9 to TRBJ1-2; D gene unclear. Trimming stripped 3 bases from V and 6 bases from J, with 5 bases between. Germline-derived CDR1 and CDR2 are SEHNR and FQNEAQ (reference sequence). The CDR3 totals 11 residues. CDR3 sequence reads: CASSFSDGYTF. The DNA for the CDR3 is TGTGCCAGCAGCTTCTCGGATGGCTACACCTTC. Full variable domain (remainder filled in from reference TRBV7-9 and TRBJ1-2): DTGVSQNPRHKITKRGQNVTFRCDPISEHNRLYWYRQTLGQGPEFLTYFQNEAQLEKSRLLSDRFSAERPKGSFSTLEIQRTEQGDSAMYLCASSFSDGYTFGSGTRLTVV.

The chain combines TRBV6-5 with TRBJ1-1; D uncertain. This CDR3 has 14 amino acids. The V gene lost 4 bases and the J gene lost 2 bases, with 11 bases spanning the gap. Germline CDR1 reads MNHEY; CDR2 reads SVGAGI. The CDR3 here is CASSSILRNTEAFF. The CDR3 DNA follows: TGTGCCAGCAGTTCTATATTACGAAACACTGAAGCTTTCTTT.

The chain has TRBV29-1 and TRBJ1-2; 11 bases are shared with TRBD1. The germline gives CDR1 SQVTM, CDR2 ANQGSEA. There are 14 residues in the CDR3. The V and J ends lost 4 bases and 8 bases, in that order; junction bases with no gene match: 9. CDR3 nucleotide sequence: TGCAGCGTTGGCCCGGGACAGGGGGTTTTCGGCTACACCTTC. Amino acids: CSVGPGQGVFGYTF.

The rearrangement uses TRBV2 and TRBJ2-7; unclear D gene. CDR3 length: 15 amino acids. V gave up 2 bases and J gave up 3 bases, with 14 bases separating them. Germline values: CDR1 SNHLY, CDR2 FYNNEI. In DNA, the CDR3 is TGTGCCAGCAGTGAAATTAGGAGATTGGACTACGAGCAGTACTTC. As protein: CASSEIRRLDYEQYF.

The genes are TRBV3-1 (or the pseudogene TRBV3-2) and TRBJ2-7; D is ambiguous. Germline CDR1 and CDR2: LGHDT and YNNKEL (reference sequence). The length of the CDR3 is 16 residues. Trimming pared 4 bases from V and 6 bases from J, leaving 22 bases between. The DNA for the CDR3 is TGTGCCAGCAGCCTCACTTTGATGGCGGTTGCATCCGAGCAGTACTTC. Its translation is CASSLTLMAVASEQYF.

This clone was recorded only once. V usage is TRBV2 and J usage is TRBJ1-3; the D gene is possibly TRBD1 (6 bases). Trimming removed 7 bases from V and 5 bases from J, with 18 bases in between. Germline assignment: CDR1 SNHLY and CDR2 FYNNEI. The CDR3 is 15 amino acids. DNA of the CDR3: TGTGCCAGCATTTGGGGTACACAGGGAAGAAACACCATATATTTT. Its protein product is CASIWGTQGRNTIYF.

The rearrangement uses TRBV5-6 and TRBJ2-7; D not resolved. The V gene lost 5 bases and the J gene lost 5 bases, with 14 bases spanning the gap. The germline gives CDR1 SGHDT, CDR2 YYEEEE. The CDR3 loop spans 13 amino acids. This chain's CDR3 is CASSSDWSHEQYV. In DNA, the CDR3 is TGTGCCAGCAGTTCTGACTGGTCCCACGAGCAGTACGTC.

J is TRBJ1-3 and V is TRBV30; D possibly corresponds to TRBD1 (5 bases). Trimming took 7 bases from V and 4 from J, leaving 14 bases between them. Germline V CDR1 and CDR2: GTSNPN, SVGIG (reference sequence). The CDR3 runs to 13 residues. The chain's CDR3 is CASGGTNGNTIYF. CDR3 nucleotides: TGTGCCTCTGGAGGGACTAACGGAAACACCATATATTTT.

The chain is built from TRBV6-5 and TRBJ2-7; D may be TRBD2 (6 bases). The germline gives CDR1 MNHEY, CDR2 SVGAGI. V lost 5 bases to trimming and J lost 2 bases, with 16 bases between them. The CDR3 sequence is 15 residues long. CDR3: CASSNPTEGPYEQYV. CDR3 DNA sequence: TGTGCCAGCAGTAATCCAACGGAGGGTCCCTACGAGCAGTACGTC.

V and J are TRBV6-5 and TRBJ2-7, with TRBD1 matching 7 bases. The CDR3 is 13 residues long. CDR1 is MNHEY, CDR2 SVGAGI, per germline. V was pared by 5 bases and J by 3 bases, with 4 bases of the junction left unmatched. The CDR3 DNA follows: TGTGCCAGCAGTAGCCGGGACAGCTACGAGCAGTACTTC. It codes for CASSSRDSYEQYF.

V is TRBV20-1 and J is TRBJ2-7, with a tentative D call TRBD2 (5 bases). The germline V gene encodes CDR1 DFQATT and CDR2 SNEGSKA (reference sequence). The V and J ends lost 7 bases and 5 bases respectively, with 12 bases between them. This CDR3 region has 11 residues. CDR3 residues: CSVASHNEQYV. CDR3 nucleotides: TGCAGTGTAGCGTCCCATAACGAGCAGTACGTC.

The J gene is TRBJ1-2, the V gene TRBV25-1; D not resolved. Germline V gene data show CDR1 as MGHDK and CDR2 as SYGVNS. CDR3 size: 11 residues. The germline V and J ends were trimmed by 1 base and 10 bases, with 7 bases remaining between them. The CDR3 sequence: CASSESGFYTF. CDR3 in DNA: TGTGCCAGCAGTGAATCGGGGTTCTACACCTTC.

The chain is built from TRBV20-1 and TRBJ1-1, with D uncertain. This CDR3 spans 14 amino acids. Germline V gene data show CDR1 as DFQATT and CDR2 as SNEGSKA (reference sequence). Trimming took off 3 bases at V and 3 bases at J, with 14 bases between the two ends. CDR3 sequence (DNA): TGCAGTGCTAGTGAACCGAGGGTCGACACTGAAGCTTTCTTT. It yields the protein CSASEPRVDTEAFF.